This T cell receptor (beta chain) was documented in a study of Graves' ophthalmopathy and Graves' hyperthyroidism. Study-wide results and caveats: The authors also found most expanded thyroid clonotypes above 0.001 frequency in blood.

CDR1 MNHEY and CDR2 SVGAGI come from the germline V gene. This CDR3 is 16 amino acids long. Trimming removed 0 bases from V and 5 bases from J, with 11 bases in between. Ten or more counts support this clonotype. What it binds is unknown. From fresh peripheral blood, roughly 9.3 ml in volume, the PBMCs were obtained. RNA transcripts were the template, and TCR beta CDR3 regions were amplified from them. Scientists carried out first-round RT-PCR using HTBI primers and then a second-round multiplex PCR. Via MiXCR, TCRdb re-called the multiplex PCR reads, giving one row per CDR3 protein. The sample includes 600,000 to 700,000 distinct CDR3 sequences, about 41% of them seen just once.

This clonotype originated in an adult man with Graves' ophthalmopathy. The sequenced sample was peripheral blood. The V and J genes are TRBV6-5 and TRBJ1-6, with D hard to call. The CDR3 nucleotides are TGTGCCAGCAGTTACTCGGGTATCGTCCATAATTCACCCCTCCACTTT. Translating it yields CASSYSGIVHNSPLHF.